A single T cell receptor (beta chain) is shown here with its context. Its antigen specificity is not known. No base quality information exists; no much larger clone differs at one position. V is pruned by 5 bases and J by 2 bases, leaving 5 bases of the junction without a gene match. The germline V gene gives CDR1 as MDHEN and CDR2 as SYDVKM. The cysteine opens and the phenylalanine closes a CDR3 of 14 amino acids. CDR3 DNA only is kept here, 42 bases in frame from base 1. These data are taken from a study of T cells in localized non-small cell lung cancer (dated by TCRdb to the early 2020s). Turning to the overall study: The study analyzed T cell repertoires of 200 to 250 early-stage NSCLC patients, comparing tumors and uninvolved tumor-adjacent lungs. The cohort was made up of 200 to 250 treatment-naive NSCLC patients whose localized lung tumors had been resected. The mean age of the NSCLC patients was about 62 years, with 130 or so men and around 100 women.

Findings and caveats that apply to the study as a whole: Since the design was exploratory, TCR variables were selected using unadjusted p-values with no false-discovery rate correction. Because multi-region tumor sequencing was not done, intratumor heterogeneity could not be ruled out. Uninvolved tumor-adjacent lung showed the highest T cell clonality, higher than tumor, which suggests more focused antigenic responses in the uninvolved tumor-adjacent lung. A median of approximately 62 of the top 100 tumor clones turned up in the paired uninvolved adjacent lung, and around 27 of those clones also ranked among the top 100 of that same adjacent lung. Longer overall survival was associated with higher T cell density in blood, whereas shorter survival was associated with higher clonality in adjacent lung.

TCR beta CDR3 regions were sequenced from DNA using the immunoSEQ Assay. On the authors' methods: To compute T cell density, TCR beta template counts were normalized to usable DNA, which was estimated by amplifying housekeeping genes. The preseqR package was used to estimate richness by extrapolating to 400,000 templates for PBMC samples and to 120,000 templates for tissue samples. Clonality was defined as one minus Pielou's evenness. Tissue-enriched TCRs were identified through differential abundance testing performed on productive amino-acid clonotypes, with a minimum total count of 5 and an alpha of 0.1. The Jaccard Index and the Morisita Overlap Index were used to quantify repertoire overlap between compartments. GLIPH grouped TCR beta CDR3s together with public tetramer-defined viral CDR3s, and a viral motif had to include at least three viral sequences and show V-gene enrichment. TCRdb limited this immuneACCESS table to in-frame rearrangements with V and J called. A share of clones is missing; checked studies link under half to unresolved V genes, and the rest is unexplained. V and J calls plus clone size are reproduced from that table; the DNA served to infer D and trimming. Present in this sample are over 20,000 clones, 92% of which were seen just once. Of the sample, approximately 2.9% falls within the top ten clones.

At diagnosis, peripheral blood, uninvolved tumor-adjacent lung and tumor were collected and stored as a combination of fresh-frozen and FFPE material. For TCR repertoire profiling, blood samples were analyzed as peripheral blood mononuclear cells. This TCR was sampled from a woman aged 35 to 75 with stage I lung adenocarcinoma. The rearranged segments are TRBV28 and TRBJ2-5, with 7 middle bases fitting TRBD1. The sequences come from peripheral blood, collected before any cancer treatment. CDR3 sequence: CASSTRDRQETQYF. The DNA sequence is given as TGTGCCAGCAGTACCCGGGACAGACAAGAGACCCAGTACTTC.